Listed here are 26 T cell receptor beta chains from one sample, sequenced in a study of T-cell reconstitution after alpha-beta-depleted transplantation in children. Preparation of the TCRbeta library was carried out with unique molecular identifiers. MiXCR, applied by TCRdb to the PCR reads, yields one record per CDR3 protein. The profile shows hundreds of thousands of distinct CDR3 sequences, 13% of them singletons. The material was PBMCs, obtained before TCRalphabeta/CD19-depleted stem cell transplant. Receptors were obtained from a girl aged 2 to 10 with congenital amegakaryocytic thrombocytopenia, due to receive a stem cell transplant.

This clonotype was seen at least ten times. The chain has TRBV5-1 and TRBJ2-1, with 7 bases matching TRBD2. After removal of 2 bases from V and 3 bases from J, the junction contained 17 bases not matched to a gene. Germline V gives CDR1 SGHRS, CDR2 YFSETQ. CDR3 length equals 19 residues. This chain's CDR3 is CASSFLVGSSRENYNEQFF. CDR3 DNA sequence: TGCGCCAGCAGCTTTTTGGTAGGTTCTTCGCGGGAGAACTACAATGAGCAGTTCTTC.

This rearrangement joins TRBV5-6 to TRBJ2-2; D is unclear. Germline loops: CDR1 SGHDT, CDR2 YYEEEE. CDR3 length: 15 residues. V was trimmed by 5 bases and J by 6 bases, leaving 17 bases between them. The CDR3 here is CASRTPGCEAGELFF. The CDR3 bases are TGTGCCAGCAGGACACCTGGGTGTGAGGCCGGGGAGCTGTTTTTT.

This chain connects TRBV12-3 or TRBV12-4 to TRBJ1-1; TRBD1 matches at 10 bases. This CDR3 has 14 amino acids. Losses at the gene ends were 0 bases for V and 11 bases for J; bases not matched to a gene: 6. The CDR3 loop reads CASSLAPDRGNAFF. DNA for the CDR3: TGTGCCAGCAGTTTAGCGCCGGACAGGGGGAATGCTTTCTTT.

This clonotype appeared many times. The CDR3 loop reads CASGRQGPKNIQYF. The CDR3, as DNA: TGTGCCAGCGGAAGACAGGGCCCCAAAAACATTCAGTACTTC. The genes are TRBV6-1 and TRBJ2-4; 7 nucleotides line up with TRBD1. Germline values: CDR1 MNHNS, CDR2 SASEGT. V lost 8 bases to trimming and J lost 2 bases; unmatched junction nucleotides: 6. CDR3 length: 14 amino acids.

V gene TRBV5-1 combines with J gene TRBJ2-7, with D possibly TRBD2 on 6 matching bases. This CDR3 region has 15 residues. Between the trimmed V and J ends, which lost 1 base and 3 bases, there was a span of 14 bases. Germline-derived CDR1 and CDR2 are SGHRS and YFSETQ. The CDR3 region is CASSLPGTHNYEQYF. In nucleotides, the CDR3 is TGCGCCAGCAGCTTGCCCGGGACTCATAACTACGAGCAGTACTTC.

This clonotype was seen ten or more times. This rearrangement joins TRBV5-1 to TRBJ2-1, with D possibly matching TRBD1 (6 bases). CDR3 size: 15 residues. CDR1 is SGHRS, CDR2 YFSETQ, per germline. The V gene lost 2 bases and the J gene lost 4 bases, with 13 bases spanning the gap. This CDR3 reads CASSFDRNNYNEQFF. CDR3 nucleotides: TGCGCCAGCAGCTTTGACAGGAACAATTACAATGAGCAGTTCTTC.

The gene calls are TRBV27 and TRBJ2-7; no clear D gene. The CDR3 totals 13 residues. From germline, CDR1 is MNHEY and CDR2 SMNVEV (reference sequence). Between the trimmed V and J ends, which lost 8 bases and 0 bases, there was a span of 11 bases. The CDR3 here is CASAHLGSYEQYF. The CDR3 coding sequence is TGTGCCAGCGCCCACCTCGGCTCCTACGAGCAGTACTTC.

V usage is TRBV10-3 and J usage is TRBJ1-5; D is unclear. V was cut by 0 bases and J by 0 bases, with 9 bases left in between. Per germline, CDR1 ENHRY and CDR2 SYGVKD. CDR3 length: 16 residues. CDR3 DNA: TGTGCCATCAGTGAGTCTTGGTTCGGTAGCAATCAGCCCCAGCATTTT. Translation gives CAISESWFGSNQPQHF.

The rearrangement links TRBV7-9 to TRBJ1-2; tentatively, D is TRBD1 (6 bases). CDR3 size: 14 residues. Per germline, CDR1 SEHNR and CDR2 FQNEAQ (reference sequence). Trimming left V 0 bases short and J 6 bases short, with 11 bases between. In DNA, the CDR3 is TGTGCCAGCAGCTTAGCCGGGGGCGAGGATGGCTACACCTTC. It codes for CASSLAGGEDGYTF.

This clonotype was picked up a small number of times. The chain recombines TRBV5-1 with TRBJ2-3; D unresolved. This CDR3 contains 18 residues. Trimming shortened V by 0 bases and J by 0 bases, and 17 bases separated the two germline ends. Germline V CDR1 and CDR2: SGHRS, YFSETQ. This CDR3 is CASSLAWIGPLSTDTQYF. The CDR3 DNA reads as TGCGCCAGCAGCTTGGCTTGGATAGGGCCTCTGAGCACAGATACGCAGTATTTT.

This clonotype was seen at least ten times. This chain uses TRBV9 with TRBJ2-1; D gene ambiguous. V was trimmed by 5 bases and J by 1 base, leaving 13 bases between them. The CDR3 covers 15 residues. Germline CDR1 SGDLS, CDR2 YYNGEE. The CDR3 protein is CASSPFGRSYNEQFF. As DNA, the CDR3 is TGTGCCAGCAGTCCCTTCGGACGGTCCTACAATGAGCAGTTCTTC. Variable domain in full (rest from reference TRBV9 and TRBJ2-1): DSGVTQTPKHLITATGQRVTLRCSPRSGDLSVYWYQQSLDQGLQFLIQYYNGEERAKGNILERFSAQQFPDLHSELNLSSLELGDSALYFCASSPFGRSYNEQFFGPGTRLTVL.

The chain has TRBV7-9 and TRBJ2-2, with D possibly being TRBD2 (5 bases). V shed 5 bases and J shed 6 bases, with 7 bases lying between them. The germline V gene encodes CDR1 SEHNR and CDR2 FQNEAQ (reference sequence). There are 12 residues in the CDR3. Here the CDR3 reads CASSQAAGELFF. Here the CDR3 DNA reads TGTGCCAGCAGCCAAGCGGCCGGGGAGCTGTTTTTT.

The gene calls are TRBV19 and TRBJ2-3; the match to TRBD1 covers 9 bases. The CDR3 loop spans 17 amino acids. Germline V CDR1 and CDR2: LNHDA, SQIVND (reference sequence). V lost 5 bases and J lost 3; bases outside the gene matches: 12. CDR3: CASSSKTGTGKTDTQYF. CDR3 DNA: TGTGCCAGTAGTTCAAAAACCGGGACAGGGAAGACAGATACGCAGTATTTT.

Ten or more counts support this clonotype. CDR3 nucleotide sequence: TGTGCCAGCAGCTTGGCCGTCAGCCTCAATCAGCCCCAGCATTTT. It encodes CASSLAVSLNQPQHF. The chain couples TRBV5-5 to TRBJ1-5; D not resolved. This CDR3 is built from 15 residues. CDR1 SGHKS and CDR2 YYEKEE come from the germline V gene (reference sequence). The V and J ends lost 0 bases and 3 bases respectively, with 10 bases between them. Based on the CDR3 plus reference TRBV5-5 and TRBJ1-5, the full variable domain is DAGVTQSPTHLIKTRGQQVTLRCSPISGHKSVSWYQQVLGQGPQFIFQYYEKEERGRGNFPDRFSARQFPNYSSELNVNALLLGDSALYLCASSLAVSLNQPQHFGDGTRLSIL.

The chain employs TRBV10-3 and TRBJ2-7; D assignment may be TRBD1 or TRBD2 (6 bases each). The CDR3 contains 15 residues. V was trimmed by 3 bases and J by 2 bases, leaving 14 bases between them. CDR1 is ENHRY, CDR2 SYGVKD, per germline. Written as DNA, the CDR3 is TGTGCCATCAGTGACAGGGGAGGTAGAGCCTACGAGCAGTACTTC. It yields the protein CAISDRGGRAYEQYF.

This clonotype was observed at least ten times. This chain uses TRBV20-1 with TRBJ2-7; D possibly corresponds to TRBD2 (6 bases). CDR1 is DFQATT and CDR2 is SNEGSKA in the germline V gene (reference sequence). V was trimmed by 5 bases and J by 2 bases, leaving 10 bases between them. The CDR3 has 12 residues. The CDR3 nucleotides are TGCAGTGCTCGAAGACTAGCCTACGAGCAGTACTTC. The encoded protein is CSARRLAYEQYF.

The genes are TRBV20-1 and TRBJ2-2, with D possibly being TRBD1 or TRBD2 (5 bases each). CDR1 DFQATT and CDR2 SNEGSKA come from the germline V gene (reference sequence). The CDR3 extends over 14 amino acids. The V end lost 4 bases, the J end lost 4 bases, and 13 bases lay between the germline ends. The CDR3 reads CSAMRGLGTGELFF. The CDR3 DNA sequence: TGCAGTGCTATGAGGGGATTGGGCACCGGGGAGCTGTTTTTT.

This clonotype was counted many times. This chain joins TRBV5-1 and TRBJ2-2; D call uncertain. The CDR3 has 12 residues. The germline CDR1 and CDR2 sequences are SGHRS and YFSETQ. Trimming shortened V by 5 bases and J by 6 bases, and 8 bases separated the two germline ends. The CDR3: CASRFSSGELFF. DNA of the CDR3: TGCGCCAGCAGGTTTTCCTCCGGGGAGCTGTTTTTT.

The chain couples TRBV6-2 or TRBV6-3 to TRBJ2-2, with D uncertain. This CDR3 contains 15 residues. Germline V gene data show CDR1 as MNHEY and CDR2 as SVGEGT. V lost 0 bases and J lost 8, with 13 bases in between. CDR3 protein: CASSYSGATPGELFF. CDR3 nucleotide sequence: TGTGCCAGCAGTTACTCTGGCGCTACACCGGGGGAGCTGTTTTTT.

The sample holds a few counts of this clonotype. J is TRBJ2-1 and V is TRBV5-1, with TRBD1 matching over 10 bases. From germline, CDR1 is SGHRS and CDR2 YFSETQ. The V gene end was trimmed by 6 bases and the J gene end by 6 bases; junction bases not matched to a gene: 6. The CDR3 loop spans 14 amino acids. CDR3 region: CASTDRGQFNEQFF. As DNA, the CDR3 is TGCGCCAGCACCGACAGGGGGCAATTCAATGAGCAGTTCTTC.

This clonotype was counted a few times. The chain uses TRBV30 and TRBJ2-4, with TRBD1 as a possible D gene (6 bases). The length of the CDR3 is 12 residues. The V end lost 3 bases, the J end lost 4 bases, and 7 bases lay between the germline ends. The germline CDR1 and CDR2 sequences are GTSNPN and SVGIG (reference sequence). The CDR3 reads CAWRGTKNIQYF. Written as DNA, the CDR3 is TGTGCCTGGAGGGGGACAAAAAACATTCAGTACTTC.

This clonotype was seen a handful of times. This sequence joins TRBV2 and TRBJ2-1; 10 bases map to TRBD1. V was pared by 5 bases and J by 10 bases, with 8 bases of the junction left unmatched. Germline CDR1 is SNHLY and CDR2 is FYNNEI. This CDR3 is built from 14 residues. CDR3 region: CASSFRQGAREQFF. DNA of the CDR3: TGTGCCAGCAGTTTCAGACAGGGGGCAAGGGAGCAGTTCTTC.

The chain links TRBV20-1 to TRBJ2-7; no clear D. Germline V lookup: CDR1 DFQATT, CDR2 SNEGSKA (reference sequence). The CDR3 sequence is 13 residues long. Trimming pared 6 bases from V and 1 base from J, leaving 13 bases between. This CDR3 reads CSASPTASYEQYF. CDR3 nucleotide sequence: TGCAGTGCCTCACCGACGGCTTCCTACGAGCAGTACTTC.

This clonotype was recorded many times. This chain joins TRBV10-2 and TRBJ2-1, with TRBD2 matching 7 bases. The CDR3 runs to 14 residues. Germline loops: CDR1 WSHSY, CDR2 SAAADI. V trimming: 2 bases; J trimming: 8 bases; junction bases outside the gene matches: 6. This CDR3 reads CASSEGGSGDEQFF. CDR3 DNA sequence: TGCGCCAGCAGTGAGGGCGGGAGCGGGGATGAGCAGTTCTTC.

Details on this clonotype: A single base separates this from a much larger clone, so it may be a read error. J is TRBJ2-6 and V is TRBV5-8, with D uncertain. The CDR3 runs to 11 residues. In germline, CDR1 is SGHTS, CDR2 YDEGEE. CDR3 bases: TGTTCCAGCGCTGGGGCCAACGTCCTGACTTTC. Translating gives CSSAGANVLTF. Supplemented by reference TRBV5-8 and TRBJ2-6, the full variable domain reads EAGVTQSPTHLIKTRGQQATLRCSPISGHTSVYWYQQALGLGLQFLLWYDEGEERNRGNFPPRFSGRQFPNYSSELNVNALELEDSALYLCSSAGANVLTFGAGSRLTVL.

This clonotype was observed at least ten times. This chain's CDR3 is CASGRTFYNEQFF. In DNA, the CDR3 is TGTGCCAGCGGACGGACTTTCTACAATGAGCAGTTCTTC. The rearrangement links TRBV21-1 to TRBJ2-1; the table names TRBD2, a call not compared with the DNA. TRBV21-1 is designated a pseudogene. This CDR3 spans 13 amino acids.